This is a list of T cell receptor beta chains from one sample in a study of T-cell reconstitution after alpha-beta-depleted transplantation in children. Each CDR3 protein is one row after TCRdb ran MiXCR on the PCR reads. The sample lists about 250,000 distinct CDR3 sequences, roughly 25% seen once, with 4% to 6% in the top ten. This specimen consisted of PBMCs, mostly from graft donor cells, obtained 360 days after TCRalphabeta/CD19-depleted stem cell transplant. Receptors were obtained from a female patient aged 2 to 10 who had a stem cell transplant for congenital amegakaryocytic thrombocytopenia, so the T cells may come from the graft donor. Both conserved end residues are part of each CDR3. A D gene is named only where the DNA matches it firmly. Some rows mark clone size as missing; the rest say once, few, many or name a class of expanded clone.

>once|NA|TRBJ2-1|TRBV5-1
TGCGCCAGCGGAGGAGGGGGGGGGTACTACAATGAGCAGTTCTTC
CASGGGGGYYNEQFF
>few|TRBD2|TRBJ2-3|TRBV6-2/TRBV6-3
TGTGCCAGCAGATCCCTACGGCGGGAGGCAGATACGCAGTATTTT
CASRSLRREADTQYF
>NA|TRBD2|TRBJ2-3|TRBV5-1
TGCGCCAGCAGCTTGGGACTAGCGGGGGGGTTCAGCACAGATACGCAGTATTTT
CASSLGLAGGFSTDTQYF
>few|NA|TRBJ1-5|TRBV20-1
TGCAGTGCTAGCCAGGTAGATCAGCCCCAGCATTTT
CSASQVDQPQHF
>NA|NA|TRBJ2-5|TRBV4-3
TGCGCCAGCAGCCAAGATCCCTTCGGTACCACCCCTCGCGGTCTTTACTTC
CASSQDPFGTTPRGLYF
>NA|NA|TRBJ1-4|TRBV7-8
TGTGCCAGCAGCCCCGGCCGCGGATTCTCGAGTTCAGAAAAACTGTTTTTT
CASSPGRGFSSSEKLFF
>few|NA|TRBJ2-7|TRBV28
TGTGCCAGCAGCCCCCTGGGAGGAGGGACGGTCGAGCAGTACTTC
CASSPLGGGTVEQYF
>few|NA|TRBJ2-5|TRBV7-9
TGTGCCAGCAGCACGGGGACCGAAGTTAGCTTC
CASSTGTEVSF
>NA|NA|TRBJ2-1|TRBV2
TGTGCCAGCAGTTACGATACGGGAGTCGCCTCCTACAATGAGCAGTTCTTC
CASSYDTGVASYNEQFF
>few|NA|TRBJ2-5|TRBV28
TGTGCCAGCACAGAACGGGGCAGGCAAGAGACCCAGTACTTC
CASTERGRQETQYF
>NA|TRBD1|TRBJ2-7|TRBV6-1
TGTGCCAGCAGTGACTGCGACAGGGTCGAGCAGTACTTC
CASSDCDRVEQYF
>NA|TRBD1|TRBJ2-5|TRBV3-1
TGTGCCAGCAGCCAAGGGACAGGGGTTGGAGAGACCCAGTACTTC
CASSQGTGVGETQYF
>NA|TRBD1|TRBJ2-3|TRBV10-3
TGTGCCATCAGCCCGGACAGGACCGGCACAGATACGCAGTATTTT
CAISPDRTGTDTQYF